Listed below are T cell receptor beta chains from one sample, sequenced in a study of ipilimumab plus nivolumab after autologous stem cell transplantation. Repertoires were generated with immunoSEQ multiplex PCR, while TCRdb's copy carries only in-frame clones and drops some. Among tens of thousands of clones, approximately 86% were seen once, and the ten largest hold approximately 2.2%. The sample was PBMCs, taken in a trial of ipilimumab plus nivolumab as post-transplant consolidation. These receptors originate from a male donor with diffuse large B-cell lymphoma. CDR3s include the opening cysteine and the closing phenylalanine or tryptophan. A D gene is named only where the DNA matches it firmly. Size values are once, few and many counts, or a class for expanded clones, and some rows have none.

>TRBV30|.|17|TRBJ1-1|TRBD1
TGTGCCTGGACGGTCTTGACAGGGGCTTATATGAACACTGAAGCTTTCTTT
CAWTVLTGAYMNTEAFF
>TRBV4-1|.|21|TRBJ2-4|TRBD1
TGCGCCAGCAGCTCCACGACAGGGATTGGCCGCCTGGAATTAGCGAGAAACATTCAGTACTTC
CASSSTTGIGRLELARNIQYF
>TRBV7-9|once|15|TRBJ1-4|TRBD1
TGTGCCAGCAGCCCGGGACAGGTTCTTAATGAAAAACTGTTTTTT
CASSPGQVLNEKLFF
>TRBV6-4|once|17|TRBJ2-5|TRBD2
TGTGCCAGCAGTGACTGGCTAGCGGGGGTTACGCCAGAGACCCAGTACTTC
CASSDWLAGVTPETQYF
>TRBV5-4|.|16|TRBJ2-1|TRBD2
TGTGCCAGCAGCTATCTAAGCGGGGGCCCATACAATGAGCAGTTCTTC
CASSYLSGGPYNEQFF
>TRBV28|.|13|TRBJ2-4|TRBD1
TGTGCCAGCAGTACTGGGGACAGACTGCAACAGTACTTC
CASSTGDRLQQYF
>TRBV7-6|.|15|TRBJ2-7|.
TGTGCCAGCAGCCCCACGGCGGGGGCTGTCTACGAGCAGTACTTC
CASSPTAGAVYEQYF
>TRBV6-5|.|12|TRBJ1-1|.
TGTACCAGCAGCCCAGCGGGGACTGAAGCTTTCTTT
CTSSPAGTEAFF
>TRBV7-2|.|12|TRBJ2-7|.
TGTGCCAGCAGCTTGTTGGGCCCTGAGCAGTACTTC
CASSLLGPEQYF
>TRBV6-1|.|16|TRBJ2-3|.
TGTGCCAGCAGTGAAGGGCCCGGATATCAGGGAGATACGCAGTATTTT
CASSEGPGYQGDTQYF
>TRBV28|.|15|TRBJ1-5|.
TGTGCCAGCAGTTTATGGTCGGGTGGGGATCAGCCCCAGCATTTT
CASSLWSGGDQPQHF
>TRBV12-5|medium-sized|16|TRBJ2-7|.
TGTGCTAGTCACCTAACAAGGGCCCGTAGATCCTACGAGCAGTACTTC
CASHLTRARRSYEQYF
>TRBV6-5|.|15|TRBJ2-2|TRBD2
TGTGCCAGCAGTAGGGCGGGGGCGAACACCGGGGAGCTGTTTTTT
CASSRAGANTGELFF
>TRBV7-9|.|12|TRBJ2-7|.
TGTGCCAGCAGCTTAGAACGCTACGAGCAGTACTTC
CASSLERYEQYF
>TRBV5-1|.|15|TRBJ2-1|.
TGCGCCAGCAGCTTTTTAGAGAGCTCCTACAATGAGCAGTTCTTC
CASSFLESSYNEQFF
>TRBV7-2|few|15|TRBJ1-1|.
TGTGCCAGCAGCTTAAGCGTAGGACGGTACACTGAAGCTTTCTTT
CASSLSVGRYTEAFF
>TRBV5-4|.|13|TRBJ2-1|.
TGTGCCAGCAGCAGCGTCTCCTACAATGAGCAGTTCTTC
CASSSVSYNEQFF
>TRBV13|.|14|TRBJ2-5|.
TGTGCCAGCAGTTGGAGGGGTTACCAAGAGACCCAGTACTTC
CASSWRGYQETQYF
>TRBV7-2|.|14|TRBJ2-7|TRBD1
TGTGCCAGCAGCTCAGCTACAGGGGCCTACGAGCAGTACTTC
CASSSATGAYEQYF
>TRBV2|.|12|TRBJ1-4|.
TGTGCCAGCAGTCAACAGAATGAAAAACTGTTTTTT
CASSQQNEKLFF
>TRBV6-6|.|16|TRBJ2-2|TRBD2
TGTGCCAGCAGGGACGCGACTAGCGGGGACACCGGGGAGCTGTTTTTT
CASRDATSGDTGELFF
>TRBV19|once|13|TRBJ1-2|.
TGTGCCAGTAGTATTGGGATCCGGGACACCTACACCTTC
CASSIGIRDTYTF
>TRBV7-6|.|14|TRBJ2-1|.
TGTGCCAGCAGCTTCCGGGTCTCCTACAATGAGCAGTTCTTC
CASSFRVSYNEQFF
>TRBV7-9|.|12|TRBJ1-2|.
TGTGCCAGCAGCTTAGCCTACTATGGCTACACCTTC
CASSLAYYGYTF
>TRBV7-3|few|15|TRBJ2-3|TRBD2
TGTGCCAGCAGCCCGGGCGGGGGGGGCACAGATACGCAGTATTTT
CASSPGGGGTDTQYF
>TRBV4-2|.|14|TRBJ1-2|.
TGTGCCAGCAGCCTGGAAGGAACTAACTATGGCTACACCTTC
CASSLEGTNYGYTF
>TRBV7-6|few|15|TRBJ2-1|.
TGTGCCAGCAGCTTAGCCCCAGACGGGCAGGATGAGCAGTTCTTC
CASSLAPDGQDEQFF
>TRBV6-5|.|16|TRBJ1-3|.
TGTGCCAGCAGTTACTCCGGGGGACTCTCTGGAAACACCATATATTTT
CASSYSGGLSGNTIYF
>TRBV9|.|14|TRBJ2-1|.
TGTGCCAGCAGCACTCCGGGATCATGGGATGAGCAGTTCTTC
CASSTPGSWDEQFF
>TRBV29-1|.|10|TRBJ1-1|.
TGCAGCGTTGTAGGCGTGCAGGTCTACTTT
CSVVGVQVYF
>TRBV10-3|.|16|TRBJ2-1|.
TGTGCCATCAGGACCGGACCGTCGAGCTCCTACAATGAGCAGTTCTTC
CAIRTGPSSSYNEQFF
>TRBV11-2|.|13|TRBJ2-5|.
TGTGCCAGCAGCCGGGGATTTCAAGAGACCCAGTACTTC
CASSRGFQETQYF
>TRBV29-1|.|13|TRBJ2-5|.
TGCAGCGTTGAAGGGGGGTCCCGAGAGACCCAGTACTTC
CSVEGGSRETQYF
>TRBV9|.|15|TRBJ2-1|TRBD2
TGTGCCAGCAGGGACCGTAGCGGGGGGAGTAATGAGCAGTTCTTC
CASRDRSGGSNEQFF
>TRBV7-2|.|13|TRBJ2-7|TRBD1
TGTGCCAGCAGCTTGGGACAGCACTACGAGCAGTACTTC
CASSLGQHYEQYF
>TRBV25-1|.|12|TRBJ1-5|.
TGTGCCAGCAGTGATAGCAATCAGCCCCAGCATTTT
CASSDSNQPQHF
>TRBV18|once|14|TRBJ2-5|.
TGTGCCAGCTCACTCGAGGCGGCGGGGGAGACCCAGTACTTC
CASSLEAAGETQYF
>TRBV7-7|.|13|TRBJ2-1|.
TGTGCCAGCAGCCCTCAGGGTTACAATGAGCAGTTCTTC
CASSPQGYNEQFF
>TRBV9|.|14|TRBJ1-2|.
TGTGCCAGCAGCCCCTATACGGACAGTTTTGGCTACACCTTC
CASSPYTDSFGYTF
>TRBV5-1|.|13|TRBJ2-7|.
TGCGCCAGCAGCTCTCTTTACAGCTACGAGCAGTACTTC
CASSSLYSYEQYF
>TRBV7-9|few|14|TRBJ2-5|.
TGTGCCAGCAGCCATGGACGGCAACAAGAGACCCAGTACTTC
CASSHGRQQETQYF
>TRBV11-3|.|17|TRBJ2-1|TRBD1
TGTGCCAGCAGCTTAGAGACCGGGACAGGGGACCTCAATGAGCAGTTCTTC
CASSLETGTGDLNEQFF
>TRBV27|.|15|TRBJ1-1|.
TGTGCCAGCAGTAGCCGGGTTGTCAAGAACACTGAAGCTTTCTTT
CASSSRVVKNTEAFF
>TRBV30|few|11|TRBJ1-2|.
TGTGCCTGGAGCCCTAACTATGGCTACACCTTC
CAWSPNYGYTF
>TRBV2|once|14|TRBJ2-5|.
TGTGCCAGCAGTGATCAACAGCACCAAGAGACCCAGTACTTC
CASSDQQHQETQYF
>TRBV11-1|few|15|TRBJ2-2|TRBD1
TGTGCCAGCAGCCGGGACAGGGTGAACACCGGGGAGCTGTTTTTT
CASSRDRVNTGELFF
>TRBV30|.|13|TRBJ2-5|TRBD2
TGTGCCTGGGGGACTAGCGGGGCAGAGACCCAGTACTTC
CAWGTSGAETQYF
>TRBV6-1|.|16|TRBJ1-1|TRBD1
TGTGCCAGCAGTGGGGCCGGGACAGGGGGGAACACTGAAGCTTTCTTT
CASSGAGTGGNTEAFF
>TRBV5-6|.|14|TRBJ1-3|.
TGTGCCAGCAGCTCTAGGGACTACGGAAACACCATATATTTT
CASSSRDYGNTIYF
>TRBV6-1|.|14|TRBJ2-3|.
TGTGCCACGAAAACAGTAATGGGCACAGATACGCAGTATTTT
CATKTVMGTDTQYF
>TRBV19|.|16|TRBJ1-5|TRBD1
TGTGCCAGTAGCCGGGACAGGGGGGACCTGGATCAGCCCCAGCATTTT
CASSRDRGDLDQPQHF
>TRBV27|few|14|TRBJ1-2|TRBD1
TGTGCCAGCAGTTCACAACAGGGGGCAGATGGCTACACCTTC
CASSSQQGADGYTF
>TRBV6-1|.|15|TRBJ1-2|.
TGTGCCAGCAGTGAACTTTTCACAGGGCGAAGTGGCTACACCTTC
CASSELFTGRSGYTF